This T cell receptor beta chain stems from a study of T cell responses to AZD1222 COVID-19 vaccine. Study-wide results and caveats: Donors were mostly white British, more females; clonal diversity possibly underestimated. Vaccine-associated CD4 TCRs ranged over spike, dominating at 160-218 and 743-854. Scientists sampled the repertoires only once the peak T cell response had passed. A reported finding is that nearly half of spike-specific TCRs target unmutated variant regions.

TCRdb's copy holds only in-frame clones and misses some; the assay was immunoSEQ multiplex PCR. The sample consists of 150,000 or so clones, 92% of them appearing once. CDR1 is LGHDT, CDR2 YNNKEL, per germline (reference sequence). Trimming cost V 1 base and J 9 bases, with 12 bases left between them. This CDR3 contains 13 residues. Remarks on this clone: Its specificity is unknown.

This material consisted of peripheral blood, taken 28 days after the second AZD1222 dose. The sequence was collected from an adult who received the AZD1222 COVID-19 vaccine. V gene TRBV3-1 (or the pseudogene TRBV3-2) combines with J gene TRBJ1-1; a weak D match, TRBD1 (5 bases). Written as DNA, the CDR3 is TGTGCCAGCAGCCAAGGGGCAGGGCCCAAAGCTTTCTTT. Translating it yields CASSQGAGPKAFF.